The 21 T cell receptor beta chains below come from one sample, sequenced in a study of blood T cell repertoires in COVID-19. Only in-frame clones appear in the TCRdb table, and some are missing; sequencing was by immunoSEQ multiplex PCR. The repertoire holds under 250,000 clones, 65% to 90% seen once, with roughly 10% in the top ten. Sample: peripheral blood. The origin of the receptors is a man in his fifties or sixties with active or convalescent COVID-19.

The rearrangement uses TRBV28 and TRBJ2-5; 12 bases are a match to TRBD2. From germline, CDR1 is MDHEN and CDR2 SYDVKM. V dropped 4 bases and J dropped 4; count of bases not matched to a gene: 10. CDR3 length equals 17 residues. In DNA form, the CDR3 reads TGTGCCAGCAGTTCCCCCGGGGGACTAGCGGGCCTAGAGACCCAGTACTTC. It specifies CASSSPGGLAGLETQYF.

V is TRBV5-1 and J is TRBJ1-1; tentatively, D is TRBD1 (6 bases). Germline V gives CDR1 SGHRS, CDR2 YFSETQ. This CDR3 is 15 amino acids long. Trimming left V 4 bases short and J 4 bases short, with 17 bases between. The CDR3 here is CASSIDRFHGTEAFF. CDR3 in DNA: TGCGCCAGCAGCATAGACAGGTTCCACGGCACTGAAGCTTTCTTT.

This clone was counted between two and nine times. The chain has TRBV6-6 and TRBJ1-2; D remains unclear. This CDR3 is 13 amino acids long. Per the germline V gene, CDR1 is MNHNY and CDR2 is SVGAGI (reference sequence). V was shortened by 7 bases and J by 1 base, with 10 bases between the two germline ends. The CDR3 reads CASNPGFNYGYTF. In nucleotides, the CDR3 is TGTGCCAGCAACCCCGGTTTTAACTATGGCTACACCTTC.

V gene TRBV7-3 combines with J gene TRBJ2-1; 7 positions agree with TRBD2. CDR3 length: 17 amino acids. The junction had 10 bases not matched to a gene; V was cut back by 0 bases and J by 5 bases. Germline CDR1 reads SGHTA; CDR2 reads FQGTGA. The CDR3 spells CASSLTGWRAGHNEQFF. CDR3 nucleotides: TGTGCCAGCAGCTTAACTGGTTGGAGAGCGGGACACAATGAGCAGTTCTTC.

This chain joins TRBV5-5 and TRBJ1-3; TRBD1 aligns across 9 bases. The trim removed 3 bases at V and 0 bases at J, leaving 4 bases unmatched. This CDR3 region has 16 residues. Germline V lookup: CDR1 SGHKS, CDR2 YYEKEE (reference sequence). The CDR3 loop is CASSSDRGVSGNTIYF. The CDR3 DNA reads TGTGCCAGCAGCTCGGACAGGGGCGTCTCTGGAAACACCATATATTTT.

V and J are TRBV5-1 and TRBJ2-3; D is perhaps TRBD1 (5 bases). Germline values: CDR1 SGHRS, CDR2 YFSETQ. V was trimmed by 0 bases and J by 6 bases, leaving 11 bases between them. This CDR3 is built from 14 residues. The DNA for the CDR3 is TGCGCCAGCAGCTTGGACAGGAGATTTGATACGCAGTATTTT. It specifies CASSLDRRFDTQYF.

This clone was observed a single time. CDR3: CASSSDYYGYTF. CDR3 in DNA: TGTGCCAGCAGCTCCGACTACTATGGCTACACCTTC. The genes are TRBV28 and TRBJ1-2; D is unclear. This CDR3 is 12 amino acids long. Germline V gene data show CDR1 as MDHEN and CDR2 as SYDVKM. The V end lost 6 bases, the J end lost 3 bases, and 8 bases lay between the germline ends.

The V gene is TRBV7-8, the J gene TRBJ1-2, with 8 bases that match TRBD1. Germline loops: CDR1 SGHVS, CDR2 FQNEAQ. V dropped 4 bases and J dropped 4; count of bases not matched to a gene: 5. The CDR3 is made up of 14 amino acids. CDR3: CASSWTQGAYGYTF. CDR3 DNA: TGTGCCAGCAGCTGGACCCAGGGGGCCTATGGCTACACCTTC.

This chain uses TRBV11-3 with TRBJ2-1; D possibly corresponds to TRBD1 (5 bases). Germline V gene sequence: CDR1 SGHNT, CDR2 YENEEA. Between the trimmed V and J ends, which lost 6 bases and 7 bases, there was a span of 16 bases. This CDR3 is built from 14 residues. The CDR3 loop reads CASSRARAENEQFF. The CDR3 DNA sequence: TGTGCCAGCAGTCGGGCCAGGGCAGAGAATGAGCAGTTCTTC.

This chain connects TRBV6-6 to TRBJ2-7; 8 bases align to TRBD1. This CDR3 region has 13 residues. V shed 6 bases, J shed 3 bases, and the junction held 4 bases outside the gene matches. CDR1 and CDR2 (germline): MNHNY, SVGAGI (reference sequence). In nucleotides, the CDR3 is TGTGCCAGCAGGGAGGACAGGGACTACGAGCAGTACTTC. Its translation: CASREDRDYEQYF.

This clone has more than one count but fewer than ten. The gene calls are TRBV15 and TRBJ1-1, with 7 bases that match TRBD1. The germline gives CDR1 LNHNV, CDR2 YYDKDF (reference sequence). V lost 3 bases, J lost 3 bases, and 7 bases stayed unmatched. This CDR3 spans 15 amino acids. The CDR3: CATSSYGQEDTEAFF. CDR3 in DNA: TGTGCCACCAGCAGCTACGGACAGGAGGACACTGAAGCTTTCTTT.

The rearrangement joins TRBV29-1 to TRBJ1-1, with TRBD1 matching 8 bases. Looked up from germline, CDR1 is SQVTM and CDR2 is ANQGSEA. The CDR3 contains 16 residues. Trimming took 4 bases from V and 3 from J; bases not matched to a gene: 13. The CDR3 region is CSVANPPGTGDTEAFF. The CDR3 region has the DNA TGCAGCGTTGCTAACCCCCCCGGGACAGGCGACACTGAAGCTTTCTTT.

The CDR3 region is CASSEDRGQTQYF. As DNA, the CDR3 is TGTGCCAGCAGTGAGGACAGGGGACAGACCCAGTACTTC. This chain joins TRBV6-1 and TRBJ2-5; TRBD1 matches at 9 bases. The CDR3 is 13 residues long. Germline CDR1 MNHNS, CDR2 SASEGT. V shed 3 bases, J shed 6 bases, and the junction held 2 bases outside the gene matches.

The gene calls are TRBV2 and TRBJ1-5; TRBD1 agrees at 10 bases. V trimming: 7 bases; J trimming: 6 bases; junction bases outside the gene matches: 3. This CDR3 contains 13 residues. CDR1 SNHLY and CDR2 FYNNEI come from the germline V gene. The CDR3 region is CASTGTGVQPQHF. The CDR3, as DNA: TGTGCCAGCACCGGGACAGGGGTTCAGCCCCAGCATTTT.

In nucleotides, the CDR3 is TGTGCCAGCAGCGCCTCCGGGACACCTAATCAGCCCCAGCATTTT. It yields the protein CASSASGTPNQPQHF. The gene calls are TRBV7-9 and TRBJ1-5; D may be TRBD1 (6 bases). Germline CDR1 reads SEHNR; CDR2 reads FQNEAQ (reference sequence). The CDR3 is 15 amino acids. Trimming cost V 5 bases and J 4 bases, with 15 bases left between them.

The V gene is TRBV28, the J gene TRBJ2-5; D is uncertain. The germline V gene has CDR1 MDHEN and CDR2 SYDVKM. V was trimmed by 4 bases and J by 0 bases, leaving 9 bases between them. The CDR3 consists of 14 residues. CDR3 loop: CASSYHGDQETQYF. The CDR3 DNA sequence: TGTGCCAGCAGTTATCACGGAGACCAAGAGACCCAGTACTTC.

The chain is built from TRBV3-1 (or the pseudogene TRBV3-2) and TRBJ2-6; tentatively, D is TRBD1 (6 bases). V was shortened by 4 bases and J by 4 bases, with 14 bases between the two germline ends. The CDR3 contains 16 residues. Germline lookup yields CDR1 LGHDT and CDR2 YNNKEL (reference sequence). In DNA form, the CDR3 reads TGTGCCAGCAGCCGACCCACAGGGACCGGGGCCAACGTCCTGACTTTC. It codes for CASSRPTGTGANVLTF.

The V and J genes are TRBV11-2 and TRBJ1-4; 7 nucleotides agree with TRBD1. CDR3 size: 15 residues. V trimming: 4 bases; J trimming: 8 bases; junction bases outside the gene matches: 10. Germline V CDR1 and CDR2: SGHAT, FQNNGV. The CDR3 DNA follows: TGTGCCAGCAGCTCCCGGACAGGCCCTGGGGAAAAACTGTTTTTT. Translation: CASSSRTGPGEKLFF.

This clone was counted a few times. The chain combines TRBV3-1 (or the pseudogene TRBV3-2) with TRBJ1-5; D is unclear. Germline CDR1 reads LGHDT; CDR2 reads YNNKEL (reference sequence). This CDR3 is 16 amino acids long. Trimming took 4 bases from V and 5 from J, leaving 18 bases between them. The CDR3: CASSPYMGGGDQPQHF. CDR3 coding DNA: TGTGCCAGCAGCCCCTATATGGGAGGAGGAGATCAGCCCCAGCATTTT.

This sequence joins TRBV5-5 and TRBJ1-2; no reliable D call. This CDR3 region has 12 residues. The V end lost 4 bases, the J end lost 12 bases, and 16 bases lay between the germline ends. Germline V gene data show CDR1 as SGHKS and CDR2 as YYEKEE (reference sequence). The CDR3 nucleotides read TGTGCCAGCAGCCCATCTGGACGGGAAAACACCTTC. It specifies CASSPSGRENTF.

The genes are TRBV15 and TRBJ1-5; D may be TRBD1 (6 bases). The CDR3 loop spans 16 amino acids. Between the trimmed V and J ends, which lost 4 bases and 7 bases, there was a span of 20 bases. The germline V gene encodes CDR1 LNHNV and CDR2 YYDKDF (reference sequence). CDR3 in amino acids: CATSKFPPGQRQPQHF. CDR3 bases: TGTGCCACCAGCAAATTCCCCCCGGGACAACGACAGCCCCAGCATTTT.